The source of this T cell receptor (beta chain) is a study of cytomegalovirus exposure and HLA in healthy donors. The study, taken as a whole, reports: Researchers reported in a later analysis that common viral pathogens appeared linked to several top clusters. Highest at DRB1 and lowest at HLA-C, TCR association rates differed among HLA loci in a later analysis. V- and J-gene trimming in TCR beta was tied to a missense DCLRE1C variant by an analysis performed later. Being productive about 87% or about 30% of the time was typical of most TCR beta V segments in an earlier analysis.

About this clone itself: Its target is unknown. This same CDR3 is encoded by further DNA sequences in the sample.

The CDR3 spans 15 residues. CDR1 is SEHNR and CDR2 is FQNEAQ in the germline V gene (reference sequence). Trimming left V 1 base short and J 0 bases short, with 7 bases between. Both 60 Vbeta primers and 13 Jbeta primers went into the PCR. Profiling relied on immunoSEQ multiplex PCR, and the TCRdb table lists in-frame clones only, not all of them. The top ten clones hold roughly 3.7% of a sample with about 120,000 clones, 77% of them seen once. This receptor was taken from a human donor in good health. The gene calls are TRBV7-9 and TRBJ2-1; possibly TRBD1 for D (5 bases). Sequencing used PBMCs. CDR3 region: CASSLVQGSYNEQFF. The CDR3 DNA reads as TGTGCCAGCAGCTTAGTTCAGGGCTCCTACAATGAGCAGTTCTTC.